This passage covers 30 T cell receptor beta chains from one sample sequenced in a study of molecular identifiers for immune sequencing clone quantification. Via MiXCR, TCRdb re-called the PCR reads, giving one row per CDR3 protein. The data hold approximately 500,000 distinct CDR3 sequences, with about a fifth observed a single time. Sequencing was done on a sample of naive CD8+ T cells from blood, with Jurkat cell RNA spiked in. The sample's subset: FACS-sorted CD8+CD4-CCR7+CD45RA+ naive T cells. These receptors were obtained from a human donor in good health. Some libraries in this study had Jurkat cell RNA spiked in.

This clonotype appeared many times. The chain carries TRBV4-1 and TRBJ1-1; 7 bases map to TRBD1. J gave up 0 bases and V 3 bases, and 4 bases lay outside the gene matches. This CDR3 comprises 15 residues. CDR1 MGHRA and CDR2 YSYEKL come from the germline V gene. Written as DNA, the CDR3 is TGCGCCAGCAGCCACCAGGGACAGATGAACACTGAAGCTTTCTTT. This codes for CASSHQGQMNTEAFF.

This clonotype was recorded at least ten times. The chain couples TRBV27 to TRBJ1-1, with D possibly matching TRBD1 (5 bases). The CDR3 has 13 residues. V gave up 0 bases and J gave up 10 bases, with 12 bases separating them. CDR1 and CDR2 (germline): MNHEY, SMNVEV (reference sequence). CDR3 nucleotide sequence: TGTGCCAGCAGTTTATCGCAGGACACAGGAGCTTTCTTT. It yields the protein CASSLSQDTGAFF.

Points on this clonotype: This could be a read error, since a much larger clone is one nucleotide away. DNA for the CDR3: TGTGCCAGCAGAAACCAGGGTGACGAGCAGTACTTC. It codes for CASRNQGDEQYF. The rearrangement uses TRBV28 and TRBJ2-7; D is possibly TRBD1 (5 bases). CDR3 length equals 12 residues. From germline, CDR1 is MDHEN and CDR2 SYDVKM. Trimming took off 6 bases at V and 5 bases at J, with 11 bases between the two ends.

This clonotype showed up just once. A much larger clone lies a single base off, so this may be a read error. For the CDR3, the DNA is TGCGCCAGCAGCTACTTCCTCGGGACTAGCGAGGCTACCACAGATACGCAGTATTTT. Protein sequence: CASSYFLGTSEATTDTQYF. J is TRBJ2-3 and V is TRBV5-1, with 10 bases fitting TRBD2. There are 19 residues in the CDR3. The J segment lost 2 bases and the V segment lost 3 bases, leaving 15 bases of the junction unmatched. Germline values: CDR1 SGHRS, CDR2 YFSETQ.

Points on this clonotype: A read error is possible here, since a much larger clone lies one base away. The chain recombines TRBV2 with TRBJ1-1; no clear D. The germline V gene has CDR1 SNHLY and CDR2 FYNNEI. V was pared by 3 bases and J by 1 base, with 9 bases between. The CDR3 sequence is 14 residues long. The CDR3 spells CASSEGKKNTEAFF. CDR3 bases: TGTGCCAGCAGTGAGGGCAAAAAGAACACTGAAGCTTTCTTT.

This chain joins TRBV6-5 and TRBJ2-1, with 14 bases lining up with TRBD2. This CDR3 comprises 16 residues. V was clipped by 2 bases and J by 6 bases; unmatched bases: 3. CDR1 is MNHEY, CDR2 SVGAGI, per germline. The CDR3 spells CASSYTTSGRGNEQFF. Here the CDR3 DNA reads TGTGCCAGCAGTTACACGACTAGCGGGAGGGGCAATGAGCAGTTCTTC.

In its sample, this clonotype was seen a few times. The chain has TRBV12-3 or TRBV12-4 and TRBJ2-7; 9 bases are shared with TRBD1. V gave up 9 bases and J gave up 3 bases; unmatched junction bases: 6. The CDR3 contains 13 residues. The CDR3 DNA follows: TGTGCCAGTAGCGAGGACAGGGGCTACGAGCAGTACTTC. It specifies CASSEDRGYEQYF.

This clonotype has a count of ten or more. The chain employs TRBV5-4 and TRBJ2-5; no definite D call. The CDR3 runs to 15 residues. Germline V gene lookup returns CDR1 SGHNT and CDR2 YYREEE (reference sequence). V was clipped by 0 bases and J by 0 bases, with 9 bases between them. The CDR3, as DNA: TGTGCCAGCAGCTTGGGGGCTATGAACCAAGAGACCCAGTACTTC. This encodes CASSLGAMNQETQYF. Variable domain in full (rest from reference TRBV5-4 and TRBJ2-5): ETGVTQSPTHLIKTRGQQVTLRCSSQSGHNTVSWYQQALGQGPQFIFQYYREEENGRGNFPPRFSGLQFPNYSSELNVNALELDDSALYLCASSLGAMNQETQYFGPGTRLLVL.

Comments on this clonotype: A read error may explain this, as a much larger clone is one base away. The chain uses TRBV6-5 and TRBJ2-2; weak D call: TRBD2 (5 bases). The CDR3 is 15 residues long. From germline, CDR1 is MNHEY and CDR2 SVGAGI. The CDR3 nucleotides read TGTGCCAGCAGGGTCGGACGGTCGAACACCGGGGAGCTGCTTTTT. Translation gives CASRVGRSNTGELLF.

In its sample, this clonotype was seen a few times. The V gene is TRBV7-2, the J gene TRBJ2-7; a possible D gene is TRBD1 (7 bases). CDR3 length: 18 residues. Germline CDR1 reads SGHTA; CDR2 reads FQGNSA. V gave up 1 base and J gave up 0 bases, with 19 bases separating them. Here the CDR3 reads CASSLEGNRGLTSYEQYF. DNA for the CDR3: TGTGCCAGCAGCTTAGAGGGTAACAGGGGACTTACCTCCTACGAGCAGTACTTC.

This clonotype has more than one count but fewer than ten. The chain recombines TRBV6-6 with TRBJ2-3, with TRBD2 as a possible D gene (6 bases). This CDR3 has 16 amino acids. In germline, CDR1 is MNHNY, CDR2 SVGAGI (reference sequence). The germline V and J ends were trimmed by 7 bases and 3 bases, with 20 bases remaining between them. The CDR3 sequence is CASIQGVAGRTDTQYF. DNA of the CDR3: TGTGCCAGCATCCAAGGCGTTGCGGGACGGACAGATACGCAGTATTTT.

This clonotype was recorded many times. This sequence joins TRBV14 and TRBJ2-3; D is possibly TRBD1 (5 bases). Germline lookup yields CDR1 SGHDN and CDR2 FVKESK. The CDR3 runs 17 residues. V was clipped by 1 base and J by 0 bases, with 14 bases between them. In DNA, the CDR3 is TGTGCCAGCAGCCAAGTCTTCGTGGCAGGGAGCACAGATACGCAGTATTTT. Protein product: CASSQVFVAGSTDTQYF.

The count of this clonotype is one. The junction differs from germline at one of its ends, possibly a read error. The rearrangement links TRBV6-2 or TRBV6-3 to TRBJ1-1; D not certain. This CDR3 spans 15 amino acids. Germline lookup yields CDR1 MNHEY and CDR2 SVGEGT. The CDR3 DNA follows: TGTGTCAGCAGTTACTCTTGGCCGATGAACACTGAAGCTTTCTTT. Translating it yields CVSSYSWPMNTEAFF.

Notes on this clonotype: This may come from a read error, since a much larger clone is one base off. V usage is TRBV5-1 and J usage is TRBJ2-7, with TRBD2 matching 8 bases. This CDR3 is built from 12 residues. CDR1 is SGHRS, CDR2 YFSETQ, per germline. The CDR3 DNA follows: TGCACCAGCAGCCGGGAGGGCTACGAGCAGTACTTC. Its translation: CTSSREGYEQYF. Full variable domain (rest looked up from reference TRBV5-1 and TRBJ2-7): KAGVTQTPRYLIKTRGQQVTLSCSPISGHRSVSWYQQTPGQGLQFLFEYFSETQRNKGNFPGRFSGRQFSNSRSEMNVSTLELGDSALYLCTSSREGYEQYFGPGTRLTVT.

The V gene is TRBV12-3 or TRBV12-4, the J gene TRBJ2-1, with 8 positions matching TRBD1. Trimming at V came to 5 bases and at J to 2 bases, leaving 5 bases not matched to a gene. The CDR3 spans 15 residues. The CDR3 spells CASSEDRATYNEQFF. As DNA, the CDR3 is TGTGCCAGCAGTGAGGACAGGGCAACCTACAATGAGCAGTTCTTC.

This clonotype has at least ten counts. The chain employs TRBV12-3 or TRBV12-4 and TRBJ2-5, with D hard to call. Trimming removed 6 bases at V and 0 bases at J, with 14 bases between. CDR3 length: 15 residues. The CDR3 bases are TGTGCCAGCAGCTCTTTGACTTCGTACCAAGAGACCCAGTACTTC. This codes for CASSSLTSYQETQYF.

A note on this clonotype: This may stem from a read error, because a much larger clone lies one nucleotide away. This chain uses TRBV4-1 with TRBJ2-5; D perhaps matches TRBD1 (6 bases). The CDR3 has 17 residues. Looked up from germline, CDR1 is MGHRA and CDR2 is YSYEKL. CDR3 protein: CASSQERYGTLQEAQYF. CDR3 nucleotides: TGCGCCAGCAGCCAAGAGAGGTACGGGACACTTCAAGAGGCCCAGTACTTC.

Comment on this clonotype: This sequence may be a read error, since a much larger clone differs from it by one base. The gene calls are TRBV7-2 and TRBJ2-7; D is unclear. Trimming took off 1 base at V and 1 base at J, with 8 bases between the two ends. There are 14 residues in the CDR3. Germline CDR1 and CDR2: SGHTA and FQGNSA. CDR3 in DNA: TGTGCCAGCAGCTTAGTTGAGAGGTCCTACGAGCAGTACTTC. Amino acids: CASSLVERSYEQYF.

This clonotype was observed at least ten times. This sequence joins TRBV2 and TRBJ2-3, with D tentatively TRBD1 (5 bases). CDR1 and CDR2 from the germline V gene are SNHLY and FYNNEI. Trimming left V 0 bases short and J 2 bases short, with 9 bases between. This CDR3 comprises 15 residues. The CDR3 region has the DNA TGTGCCAGCAGTGAAGCAGCGACAGTCACAGATACGCAGTATTTT. Amino acid sequence: CASSEAATVTDTQYF.

Notes on this clonotype: One end of the junction varies from germline; a read error may be responsible. The V gene is TRBV7-9, the J gene TRBJ1-2; weak D call: TRBD1 (6 bases). Germline lookup yields CDR1 SEHNR and CDR2 FQNEAQ (reference sequence). This CDR3 has 15 amino acids. CDR3 protein: CANSSSTGLENGYTF. DNA for the CDR3: TGTGCCAACAGCTCCTCTACAGGGTTGGAAAACGGCTACACCTTC.

This clonotype has just one count. This chain connects TRBV28 to TRBJ2-2; either TRBD1 or TRBD2 may fit D (5 bases each). Germline values: CDR1 MDHEN, CDR2 SYDVKM. Trimming pared 8 bases from V and 6 bases from J, leaving 19 bases between. This CDR3 is built from 15 residues. This CDR3 reads CASGYRGRRAGELFF. The DNA of the CDR3 is TGTGCCAGCGGGTACCGGGGACGAAGGGCCGGGGAGCTGTTTTTT.

This clonotype was seen at least ten times. Written as DNA, the CDR3 is TGTGCCAGCAGCTTAGGAATTGGGACGGACGGGTCGTCGGCTTTCTTT. Its protein product is CASSLGIGTDGSSAFF. This rearrangement joins TRBV7-9 to TRBJ1-1; TRBD1 might be the D (5 bases). Between the trimmed V and J ends, which lost 1 base and 11 bases, there was a span of 23 bases. The CDR3 runs 16 residues. Germline values: CDR1 SEHNR, CDR2 FQNEAQ (reference sequence).

This clonotype came up many times. V is TRBV15 and J is TRBJ1-6; TRBD1 matches 9 bases. This CDR3 region has 14 residues. Germline V lookup: CDR1 LNHNV, CDR2 YYDKDF (reference sequence). Unmatched junction bases numbered 5, after V lost 4 bases and J lost 10 bases. For the CDR3, the DNA is TGTGCCACCAGCACGAGGACAGGGGAATCACCCCTCCACTTT. It specifies CATSTRTGESPLHF.

Comment on this clonotype: This sequence may be a read error, since a much larger clone differs from it by one base. The chain recombines TRBV6-2 or TRBV6-3 with TRBJ1-1; D may be TRBD1 (5 bases). Deletions cut 2 bases from V and 5 bases from J, with 15 bases between. Germline assignment: CDR1 MNHEY and CDR2 SVGEGT. The CDR3 is 15 residues long. The CDR3 sequence is CASSYLQGRETEAFF. DNA of the CDR3: TGTGCCAGCAGTTACCTCCAGGGTCGAGAGACTGAAGCTTTCTTT.

This clonotype turned up a few times. This chain links TRBV11-2 with TRBJ2-7; no definite D call. V shed 2 bases and J shed 4 bases, with 9 bases lying between them. Germline CDR1 SGHAT, CDR2 FQNNGV. The CDR3 length is 13 residues. Written as DNA, the CDR3 is TGTGCCAGCAGCTTATGGAATCGGTACGAGCAGTACTTC. Amino acid sequence: CASSLWNRYEQYF.

A remark on this clonotype: The junction differs from germline at one of its ends, possibly a read error. V and J are TRBV4-3 and TRBJ2-6, with a tentative D call TRBD2 (5 bases). This CDR3 is 14 amino acids long. CDR1 LGHNA and CDR2 YSLEER come from the germline V gene. In nucleotides, the CDR3 is TGCGCCGGCAGCCAAGGAGGAGGGGCCAACGTCCTGACTTTC. Translating gives CAGSQGGGANVLTF.

J is TRBJ1-6 and V is TRBV7-2; no clear D gene. Germline V gene lookup returns CDR1 SGHTA and CDR2 FQGNSA. The CDR3 spans 15 residues. V lost 0 bases, J lost 10 bases, and 13 bases lay in between. The CDR3 region is CASSLAGVFESPLHF. The CDR3 nucleotides are TGTGCCAGCAGCTTAGCGGGCGTCTTCGAATCACCCCTCCACTTT.

Note on this clonotype: A read error is possible here, since a much larger clone lies one base away. The gene calls are TRBV9 and TRBJ2-2; the D call may be TRBD1 or TRBD2 (5 bases each). CDR1 is SGDLS, CDR2 YYNGEE, per germline. This CDR3 is 15 amino acids long. The CDR3 DNA sequence: TGTGCCAGCGGCGTTGACGGGGCGAGCACCGGGGAGCTGTTTTTT. It yields the protein CASGVDGASTGELFF.

The chain recombines TRBV11-2 with TRBJ2-5; no firm D call. From germline, CDR1 is SGHAT and CDR2 FQNNGV. V gave up 0 bases and J gave up 2 bases, with 13 bases separating them. The CDR3 loop spans 16 amino acids. The CDR3 coding sequence is TGTGCCAGCAGCTTAGAAGTTTGGCTACCACAAGAGACCCAGTACTTC. Residues: CASSLEVWLPQETQYF.

This clonotype was seen many times. The rearrangement links TRBV12-3 or TRBV12-4 to TRBJ2-5, with TRBD1 identical over 7 bases. Trimming at V came to 3 bases and at J to 5 bases, leaving 9 bases not matched to a gene. The CDR3 is 15 residues long. CDR3 in DNA: TGTGCCAGCAGTTTCCCGGGGCAGGGGGTTGAGACCCAGTACTTC. Translated, it gives CASSFPGQGVETQYF.